This T cell receptor (beta chain) was observed in a study of blood T cell repertoires in COVID-19. At the level of the study: The origin of the acute and convalescent COVID-19 samples was the United States, Italy and Spain. PBMCs, B-cell-depleted T cells, or T cells were the source of the cDNA or gDNA that made up the material.

The CDR3 totals 13 residues. The germline V gene has CDR1 SNHLY and CDR2 FYNNEI. V was trimmed by 6 bases and J by 9 bases, leaving 17 bases between them. In the authors' methods: Amplification from reference gene primers served as the basis for estimated nucleated cell counts. Sequenced by immunoSEQ multiplex PCR; TCRdb stores in-frame clones only, minus some. Clone size and V and J calls were adopted from that table, with D and trimming inferred from the DNA. Of about 280,000 clones detected, roughly 80% appear once; the ten largest clones hold 8% to 9.5%. This TCR derives from a woman aged 50 to 60 who had recovered from COVID-19. The sequenced sample was peripheral blood. The chain is built from TRBV2 and TRBJ1-1; D is unclear. The CDR3 nucleotides are TGTGCCAGCAGGGTTTTTGGCAGGCAGAAAGCTTTCTTT. Amino acids: CASRVFGRQKAFF.